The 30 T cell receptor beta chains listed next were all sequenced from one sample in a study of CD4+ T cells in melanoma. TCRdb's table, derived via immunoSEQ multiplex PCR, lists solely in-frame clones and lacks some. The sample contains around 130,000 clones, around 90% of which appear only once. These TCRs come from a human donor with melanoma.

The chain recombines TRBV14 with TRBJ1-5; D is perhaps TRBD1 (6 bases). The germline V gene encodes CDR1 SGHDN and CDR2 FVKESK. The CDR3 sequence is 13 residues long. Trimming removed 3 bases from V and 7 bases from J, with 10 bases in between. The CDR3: CASSQTQGQPQHF. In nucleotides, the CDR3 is TGTGCCAGCAGCCAGACACAGGGACAGCCCCAGCATTTT.

The CDR3 region is CATSRAKTGNTEAFF. In DNA form, the CDR3 reads TGTGCCACCAGCAGAGCAAAAACAGGGAACACTGAAGCTTTCTTT. The chain links TRBV15 to TRBJ1-1; a possible D gene is TRBD1 (5 bases). With 1 base removed from V and 1 base from J, the gap between germline ends came to 10 bases. Per the germline V gene, CDR1 is LNHNV and CDR2 is YYDKDF (reference sequence). This CDR3 spans 15 amino acids.

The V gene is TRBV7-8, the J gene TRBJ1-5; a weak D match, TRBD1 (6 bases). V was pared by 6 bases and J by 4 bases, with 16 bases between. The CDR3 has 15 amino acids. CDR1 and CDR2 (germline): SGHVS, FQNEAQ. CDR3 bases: TGTGCCAGCAGTTTACAGGGCCGAGGGAATCAGCCCCAGCATTTT. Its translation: CASSLQGRGNQPQHF.

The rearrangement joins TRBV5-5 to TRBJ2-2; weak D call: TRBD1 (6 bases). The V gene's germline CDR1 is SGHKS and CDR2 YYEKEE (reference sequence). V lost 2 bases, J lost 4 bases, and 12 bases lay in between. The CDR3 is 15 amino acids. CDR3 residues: CASSLRTAPTGELFF. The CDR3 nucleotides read TGTGCCAGCAGCTTACGGACAGCCCCCACCGGGGAGCTGTTTTTT.

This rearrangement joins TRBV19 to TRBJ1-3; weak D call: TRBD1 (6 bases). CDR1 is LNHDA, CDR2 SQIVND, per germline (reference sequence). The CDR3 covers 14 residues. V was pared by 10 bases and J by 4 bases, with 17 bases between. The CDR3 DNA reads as TGTGCCACGACAAAACAGGGAGGAGGAAACACCATATATTTT. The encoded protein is CATTKQGGGNTIYF.

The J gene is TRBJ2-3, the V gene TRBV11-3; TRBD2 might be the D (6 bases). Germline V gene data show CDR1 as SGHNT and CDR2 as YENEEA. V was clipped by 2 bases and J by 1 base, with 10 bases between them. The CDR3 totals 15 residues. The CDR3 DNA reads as TGTGCCAGCAGCTTAAGTAGCGGTGGCACAGATACGCAGTATTTT. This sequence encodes CASSLSSGGTDTQYF.

The CDR3 spells CASSVWALTTSYEQYF. As DNA, the CDR3 is TGTGCCAGCAGTGTGTGGGCTCTAACAACTTCCTACGAGCAGTACTTC. This chain links TRBV6-1 with TRBJ2-7; D is unclear. Trimming cost V 4 bases and J 1 base, with 17 bases left between them. The germline CDR1 and CDR2 sequences are MNHNS and SASEGT. This CDR3 contains 16 residues.

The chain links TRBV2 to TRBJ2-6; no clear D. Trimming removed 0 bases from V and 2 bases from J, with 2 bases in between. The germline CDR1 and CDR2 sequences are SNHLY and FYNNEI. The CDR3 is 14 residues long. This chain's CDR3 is CASSEAPGANVLTF. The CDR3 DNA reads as TGTGCCAGCAGTGAAGCGCCTGGGGCCAACGTCCTGACTTTC.

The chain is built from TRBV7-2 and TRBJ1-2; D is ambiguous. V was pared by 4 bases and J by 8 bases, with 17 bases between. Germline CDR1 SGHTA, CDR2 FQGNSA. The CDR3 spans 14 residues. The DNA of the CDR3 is TGTGCCAGCAGCTATAACCCGGGGTCAGGCGGCTACACCTTC. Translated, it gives CASSYNPGSGGYTF.

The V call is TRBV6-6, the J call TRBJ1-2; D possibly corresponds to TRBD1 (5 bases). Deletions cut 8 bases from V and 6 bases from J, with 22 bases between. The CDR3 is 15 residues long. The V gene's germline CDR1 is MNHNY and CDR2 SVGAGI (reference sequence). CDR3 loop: CASSNYRISTDGYTF. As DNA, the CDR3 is TGTGCCAGCTCAAACTACAGGATTAGCACTGATGGCTACACCTTC.

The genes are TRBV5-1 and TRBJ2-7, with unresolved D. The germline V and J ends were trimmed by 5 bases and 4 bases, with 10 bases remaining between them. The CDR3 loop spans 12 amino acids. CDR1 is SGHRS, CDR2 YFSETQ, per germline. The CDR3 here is CASRLDPYEQYF. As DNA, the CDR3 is TGCGCCAGCAGGTTAGACCCTTACGAGCAGTACTTC.

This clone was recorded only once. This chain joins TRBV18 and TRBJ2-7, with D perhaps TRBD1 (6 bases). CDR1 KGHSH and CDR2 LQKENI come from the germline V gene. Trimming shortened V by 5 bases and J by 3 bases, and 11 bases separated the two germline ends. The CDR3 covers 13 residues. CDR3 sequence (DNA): TGTGCCAGCTCAAAGGACAGCAACTACGAGCAGTACTTC. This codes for CASSKDSNYEQYF.

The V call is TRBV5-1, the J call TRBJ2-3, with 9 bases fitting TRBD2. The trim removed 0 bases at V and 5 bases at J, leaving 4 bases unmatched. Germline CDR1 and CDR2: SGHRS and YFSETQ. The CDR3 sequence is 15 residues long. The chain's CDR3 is CASSLAAGGGDTQYF. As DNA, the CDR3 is TGCGCCAGCAGCTTGGCAGCGGGGGGCGGAGATACGCAGTATTTT.

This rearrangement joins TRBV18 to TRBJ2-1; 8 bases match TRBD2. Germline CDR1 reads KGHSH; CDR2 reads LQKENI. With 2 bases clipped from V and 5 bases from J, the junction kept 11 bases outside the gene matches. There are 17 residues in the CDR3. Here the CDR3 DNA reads TGTGCCAGCTCACCATTGCGGGGGGCTATGGTCAACAATGAGCAGTTCTTC. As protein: CASSPLRGAMVNNEQFF.

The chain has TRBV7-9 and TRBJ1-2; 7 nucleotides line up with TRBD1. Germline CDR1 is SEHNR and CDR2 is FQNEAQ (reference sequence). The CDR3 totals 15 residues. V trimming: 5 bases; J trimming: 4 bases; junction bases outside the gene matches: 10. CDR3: CASSRGDSPTYGYTF. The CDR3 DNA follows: TGTGCCAGCAGCAGGGGGGACAGTCCGACCTATGGCTACACCTTC.

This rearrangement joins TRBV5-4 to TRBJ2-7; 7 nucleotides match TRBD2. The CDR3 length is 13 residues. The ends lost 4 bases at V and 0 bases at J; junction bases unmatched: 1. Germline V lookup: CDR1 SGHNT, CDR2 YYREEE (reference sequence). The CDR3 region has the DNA TGTGCCAGCAGCCCGGGGGGCTCCTACGAGCAGTACTTC. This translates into CASSPGGSYEQYF.

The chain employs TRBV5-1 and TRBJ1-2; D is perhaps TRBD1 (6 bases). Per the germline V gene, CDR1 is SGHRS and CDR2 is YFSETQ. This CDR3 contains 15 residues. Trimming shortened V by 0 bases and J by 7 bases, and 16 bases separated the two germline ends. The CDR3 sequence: CASSLAIGGLSGYTF. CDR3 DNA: TGCGCCAGCAGCTTGGCCATCGGGGGGCTGAGTGGCTACACCTTC.

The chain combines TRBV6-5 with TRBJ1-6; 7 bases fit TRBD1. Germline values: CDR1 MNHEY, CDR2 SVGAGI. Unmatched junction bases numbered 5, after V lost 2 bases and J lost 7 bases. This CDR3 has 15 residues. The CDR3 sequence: CASSYQGQLNSPLHF. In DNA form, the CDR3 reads TGTGCCAGCAGTTACCAGGGACAGTTAAATTCACCCCTCCACTTT.

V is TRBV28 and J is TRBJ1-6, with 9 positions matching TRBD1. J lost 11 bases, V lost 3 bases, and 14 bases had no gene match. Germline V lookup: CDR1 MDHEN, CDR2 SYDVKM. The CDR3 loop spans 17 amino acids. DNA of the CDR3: TGTGCCAGCAGTTTGGATTTTCGGGACAGGGTAATGACACCCCTCCACTTT. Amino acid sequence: CASSLDFRDRVMTPLHF. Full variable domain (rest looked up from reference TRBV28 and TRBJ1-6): DVKVTQSSRYLVKRTGEKVFLECVQDMDHENMFWYRQDPGLGLRLIYFSYDVKMKEKGDIPEGYSVSREKKERFSLILESASTNQTSMYLCASSLDFRDRVMTPLHFGNGTRLTVT.

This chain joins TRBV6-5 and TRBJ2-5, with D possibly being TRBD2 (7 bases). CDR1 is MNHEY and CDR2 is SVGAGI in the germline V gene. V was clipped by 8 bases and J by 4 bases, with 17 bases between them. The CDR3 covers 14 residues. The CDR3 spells CASRRGGLAETQYF. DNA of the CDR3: TGTGCCAGCCGAAGGGGGGGGCTTGCAGAGACCCAGTACTTC.

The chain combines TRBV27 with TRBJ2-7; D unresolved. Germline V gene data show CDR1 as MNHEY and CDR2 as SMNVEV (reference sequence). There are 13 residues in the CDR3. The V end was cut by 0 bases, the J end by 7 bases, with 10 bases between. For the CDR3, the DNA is TGTGCCAGCAGTTTATCCATAGCACGAGAGCAGTACTTC. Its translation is CASSLSIAREQYF.

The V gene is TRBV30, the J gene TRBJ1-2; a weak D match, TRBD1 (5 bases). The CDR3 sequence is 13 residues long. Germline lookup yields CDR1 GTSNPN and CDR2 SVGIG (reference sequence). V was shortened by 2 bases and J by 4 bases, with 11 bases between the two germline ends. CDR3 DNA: TGTGCCTGGAGTATCCAGGGTCTCTATGGCTACACCTTC. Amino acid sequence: CAWSIQGLYGYTF.

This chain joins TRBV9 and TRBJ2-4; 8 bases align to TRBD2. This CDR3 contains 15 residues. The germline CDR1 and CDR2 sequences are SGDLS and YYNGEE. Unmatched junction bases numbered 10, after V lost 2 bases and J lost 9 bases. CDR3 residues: CASSVRGGPAGIQYF. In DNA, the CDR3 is TGTGCCAGCAGCGTTCGGGGGGGCCCCGCGGGCATTCAGTACTTC.

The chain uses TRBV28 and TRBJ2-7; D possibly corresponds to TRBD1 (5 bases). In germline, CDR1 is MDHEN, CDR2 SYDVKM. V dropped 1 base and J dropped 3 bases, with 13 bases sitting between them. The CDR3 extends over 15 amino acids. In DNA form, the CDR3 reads TGTGCCAGCAGTTTATCCCTGGAAGGGGACTACGAGCAGTACTTC. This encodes CASSLSLEGDYEQYF. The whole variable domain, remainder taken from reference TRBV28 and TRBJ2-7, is DVKVTQSSRYLVKRTGEKVFLECVQDMDHENMFWYRQDPGLGLRLIYFSYDVKMKEKGDIPEGYSVSREKKERFSLILESASTNQTSMYLCASSLSLEGDYEQYFGPGTRLTVT.

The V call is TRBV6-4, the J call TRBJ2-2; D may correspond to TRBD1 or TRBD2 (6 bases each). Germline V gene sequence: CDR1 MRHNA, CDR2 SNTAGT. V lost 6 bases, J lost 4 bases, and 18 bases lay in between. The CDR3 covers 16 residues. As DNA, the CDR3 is TGTGCCAGCAGCCCCCAGCCGGGGGCGAGCACCGGGGAGCTGTTTTTT. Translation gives CASSPQPGASTGELFF.

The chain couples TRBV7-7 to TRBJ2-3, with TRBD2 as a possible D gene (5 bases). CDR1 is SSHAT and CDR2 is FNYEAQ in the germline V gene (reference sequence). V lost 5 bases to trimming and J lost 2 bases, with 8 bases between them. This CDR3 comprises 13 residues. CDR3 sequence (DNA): TGTGCCAGCAGCCAAGACTACACAGATACGCAGTATTTT. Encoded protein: CASSQDYTDTQYF. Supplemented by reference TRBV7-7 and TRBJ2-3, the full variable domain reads GAGVSQSPRYKVTKRGQDVTLRCDPISSHATLYWYQQALGQGPEFLTYFNYEAQPDKSGLPSDRFSAERPEGSISTLTIQRTEQRDSAMYRCASSQDYTDTQYFGPGTRLTVL.

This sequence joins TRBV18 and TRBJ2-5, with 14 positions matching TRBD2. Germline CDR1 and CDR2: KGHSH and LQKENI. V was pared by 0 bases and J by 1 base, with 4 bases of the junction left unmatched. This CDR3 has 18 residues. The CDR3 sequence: CASSPPGLAGGIQETQYF. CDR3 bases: TGTGCCAGCTCACCACCAGGACTAGCGGGGGGAATCCAAGAGACCCAGTACTTC.

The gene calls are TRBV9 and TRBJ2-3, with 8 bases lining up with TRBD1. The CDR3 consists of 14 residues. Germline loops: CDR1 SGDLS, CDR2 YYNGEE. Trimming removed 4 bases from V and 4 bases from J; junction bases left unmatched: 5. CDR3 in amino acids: CASSRQGASDTQYF. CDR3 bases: TGTGCCAGCAGCCGGCAGGGGGCGTCAGATACGCAGTATTTT. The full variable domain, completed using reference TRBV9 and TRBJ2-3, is DSGVTQTPKHLITATGQRVTLRCSPRSGDLSVYWYQQSLDQGLQFLIQYYNGEERAKGNILERFSAQQFPDLHSELNLSSLELGDSALYFCASSRQGASDTQYFGPGTRLTVL.

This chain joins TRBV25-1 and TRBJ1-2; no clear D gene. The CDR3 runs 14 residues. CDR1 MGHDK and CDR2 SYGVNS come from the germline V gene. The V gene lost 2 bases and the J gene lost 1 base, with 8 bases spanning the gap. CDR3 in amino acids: CASSEGQFNYGYTF. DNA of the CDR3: TGTGCCAGCAGTGAAGGGCAGTTTAACTATGGCTACACCTTC.

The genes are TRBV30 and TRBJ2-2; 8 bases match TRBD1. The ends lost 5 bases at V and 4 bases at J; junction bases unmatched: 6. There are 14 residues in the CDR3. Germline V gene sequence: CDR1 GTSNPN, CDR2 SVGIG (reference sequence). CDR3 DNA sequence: TGTGCCTGGGGGGGACAGGTTATCACCGGGGAGCTGTTTTTT. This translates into CAWGGQVITGELFF. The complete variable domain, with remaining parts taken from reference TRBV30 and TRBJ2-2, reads SQTIHQWPATLVQPVGSPLSLECTVEGTSNPNLYWYRQAAGRGLQLLFYSVGIGQISSEVPQNLSASRPQDRQFILSSKKLLLSDSGFYLCAWGGQVITGELFFGEGSRLTVL.